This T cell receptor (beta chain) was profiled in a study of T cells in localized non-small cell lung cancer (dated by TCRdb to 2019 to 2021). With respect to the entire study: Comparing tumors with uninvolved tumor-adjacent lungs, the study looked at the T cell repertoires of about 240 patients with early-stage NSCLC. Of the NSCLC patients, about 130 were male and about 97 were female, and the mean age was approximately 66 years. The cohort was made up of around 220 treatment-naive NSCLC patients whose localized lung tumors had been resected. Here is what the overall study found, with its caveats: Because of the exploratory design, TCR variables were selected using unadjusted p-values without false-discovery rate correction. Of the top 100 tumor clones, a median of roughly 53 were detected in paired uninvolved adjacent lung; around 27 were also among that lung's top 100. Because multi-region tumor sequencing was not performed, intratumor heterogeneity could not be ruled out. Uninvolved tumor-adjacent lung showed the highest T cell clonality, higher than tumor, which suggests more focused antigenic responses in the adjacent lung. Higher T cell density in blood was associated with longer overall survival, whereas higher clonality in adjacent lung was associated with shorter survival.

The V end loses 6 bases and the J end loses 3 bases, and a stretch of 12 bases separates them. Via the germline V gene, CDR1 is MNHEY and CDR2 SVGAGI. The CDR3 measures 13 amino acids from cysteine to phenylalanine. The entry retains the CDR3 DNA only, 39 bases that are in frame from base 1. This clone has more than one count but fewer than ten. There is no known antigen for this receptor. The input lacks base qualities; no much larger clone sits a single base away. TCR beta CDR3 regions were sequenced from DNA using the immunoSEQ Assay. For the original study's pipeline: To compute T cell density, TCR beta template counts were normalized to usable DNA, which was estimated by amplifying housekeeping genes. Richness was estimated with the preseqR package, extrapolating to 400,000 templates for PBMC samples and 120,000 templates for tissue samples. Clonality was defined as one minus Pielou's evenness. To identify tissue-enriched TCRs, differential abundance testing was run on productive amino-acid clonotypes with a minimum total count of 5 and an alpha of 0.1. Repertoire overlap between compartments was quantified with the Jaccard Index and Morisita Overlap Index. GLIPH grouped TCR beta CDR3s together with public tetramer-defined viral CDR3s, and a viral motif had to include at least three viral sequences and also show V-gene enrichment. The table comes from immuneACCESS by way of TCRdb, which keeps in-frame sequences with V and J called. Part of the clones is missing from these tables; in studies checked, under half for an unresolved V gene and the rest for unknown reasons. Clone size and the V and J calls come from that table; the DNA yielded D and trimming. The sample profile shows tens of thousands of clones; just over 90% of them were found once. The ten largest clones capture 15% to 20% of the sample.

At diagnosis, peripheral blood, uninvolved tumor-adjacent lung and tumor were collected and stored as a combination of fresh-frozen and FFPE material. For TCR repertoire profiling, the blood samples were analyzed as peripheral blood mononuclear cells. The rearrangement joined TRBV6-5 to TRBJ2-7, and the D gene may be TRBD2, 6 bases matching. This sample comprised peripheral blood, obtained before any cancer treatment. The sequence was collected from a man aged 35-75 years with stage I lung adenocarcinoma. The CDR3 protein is CASSPVGGYEQYF. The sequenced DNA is TGTGCCAGCAGCCCTGTGGGGGGCTACGAGCAGTACTTC.